This entry features one T cell receptor (beta chain) sequence. Which antigen it targets is not known. The input lacks base qualities; no much larger clone sits a single base away. Trimming removed 0 bases from V and 2 bases from J, leaving 9 bases between the germline ends. Based on the germline V gene (reference sequence), the CDR1 and CDR2 sequences are SGHKS and YYEKEE. The CDR3 has 16 amino acids, counting the end cysteine and phenylalanine. CDR3 DNA only is kept here, 48 bases in frame from base 1. The data originate from a study of T-cell memory formation after mild COVID-19 (dated by TCRdb to the early 2020s). For context, the study as a whole: TCR sequence clusters from the two donors were found to be largely donor specific. Longitudinal TCRalpha and TCRbeta repertoire sequencing tracked T-cell clones expanding and contracting after mild COVID-19 in a couple of donors. Two young, previously healthy adult volunteers made up the cohort, one male and one female. Results and caveats for the whole study, not just this receptor: SARS-CoV-2 specificity of the second-wave clones peaking on day 37 was not confirmed. Only two mild cases were covered by the study, and larger cohorts that include severe cases with pre-infection samples were considered necessary. Some responding clones were detected in pre-infection memory, suggesting pre-existing cross-reactive memory T cells joined the SARS-CoV-2 response. Contracting CD4+ clones turned up mainly in the CM and EM memory subsets, whereas EMRA was where CD8+ clones were enriched. From day 15 to 85, contracting clones showed balanced CD4/CD8 phenotypes, whereas a second wave of clones that expanded from day 15 to 37 leaned towards CD4+.

PBMCs were isolated by Ficoll-Paque density gradient centrifugation. The sample was run on an Illumina NovaSeq 6000. TCRalpha and TCRbeta cDNA libraries were constructed by 5'RACE with constant-segment primers, with sample barcodes and unique molecular identifiers being introduced. Trizol reagent was used to extract RNA from every sample. Libraries were amplified in two PCR steps, with a second sample barcode and Illumina TruSeq adapters added in the second step. Sequencing of libraries was performed on an Illumina NovaSeq with 2 x 150 bp paired-end reads. The authors' pipeline ran thus. Reads were demultiplexed and collapsed into UMI-guided consensus sequences with migec v1.2.7. With mixcr v2.1.11, UMI consensuses were aligned to TRA and TRB V and J templates and assembled into clonotypes. Expanded or contracted clonotypes were those called significant by both edgeR and NoisET, with noise models trained on biological replicates. edgeR calls used a false discovery rate-adjusted p below 0.01 and a log2 fold-change threshold of 1. As an exploratory analysis of dynamics, max-normalized trajectories of the 1000 most abundant clonotypes were examined by PCA with hierarchical clustering. Separately sequenced CD4+ and CD8+ repertoires were used to assign the CD4 or CD8 phenotype of responding clones. TCRdb reprocessing: public reads trimmed at Q25 with fastp, clones called with MiXCR, in-frame beta chains kept. Merged by CDR3 protein, the rows form single entries marked with the most common genes and DNA. TCRdb, not the original authors, processed these V and J calls. This sample lists approximately 570,000 distinct CDR3 sequences; about a sixth were detected once. The ten largest make up approximately 12% of the sample.

The sequence is built from TRBV5-5 and TRBJ2-6; the D gene is unclear. The TCR originated in an adult woman who had mild COVID-19 (a few samples of this study predate the infection). The sample titles of this study are shuffled in the database, so cell type and time point are left out; the donor was told from shared clones. Input material: PBMCs or a T cell subset sorted from them (not recorded which). CDR3 region: CASSLGGNAGANVLTF. The sequence in DNA is TGTGCCAGCAGCTTGGGGGGTAATGCTGGGGCCAACGTCCTGACTTTC.